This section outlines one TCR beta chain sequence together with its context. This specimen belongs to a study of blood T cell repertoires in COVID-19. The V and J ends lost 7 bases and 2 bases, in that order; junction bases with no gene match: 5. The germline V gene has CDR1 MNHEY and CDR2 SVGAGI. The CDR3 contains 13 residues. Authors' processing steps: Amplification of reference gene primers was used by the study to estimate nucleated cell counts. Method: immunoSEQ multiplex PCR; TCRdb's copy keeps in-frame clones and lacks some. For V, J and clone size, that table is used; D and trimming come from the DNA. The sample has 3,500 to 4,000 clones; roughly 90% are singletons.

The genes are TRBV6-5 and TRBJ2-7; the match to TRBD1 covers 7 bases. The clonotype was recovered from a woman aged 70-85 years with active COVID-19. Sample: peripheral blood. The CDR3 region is CASKLGTAYEQYF. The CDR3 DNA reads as TGTGCCAGCAAACTCGGGACAGCCTACGAGCAGTACTTC.